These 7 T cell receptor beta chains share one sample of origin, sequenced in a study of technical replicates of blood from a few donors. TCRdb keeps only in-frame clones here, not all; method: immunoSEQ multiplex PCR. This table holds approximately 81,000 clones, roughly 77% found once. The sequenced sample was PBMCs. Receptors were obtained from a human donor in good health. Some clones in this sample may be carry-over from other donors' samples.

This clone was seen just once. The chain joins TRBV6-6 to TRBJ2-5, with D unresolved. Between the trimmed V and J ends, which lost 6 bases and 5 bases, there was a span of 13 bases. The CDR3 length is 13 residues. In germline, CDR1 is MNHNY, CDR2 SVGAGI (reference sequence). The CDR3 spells CASRNDLGETQYF. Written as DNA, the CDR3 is TGTGCCAGCAGAAACGACCTCGGGGAGACCCAGTACTTC.

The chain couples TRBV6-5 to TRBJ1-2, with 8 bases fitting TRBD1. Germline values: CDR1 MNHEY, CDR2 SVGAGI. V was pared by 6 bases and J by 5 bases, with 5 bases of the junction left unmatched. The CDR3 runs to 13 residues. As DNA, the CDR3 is TGTGCCAGCAGCCGACAGGGGCCTTATGGCTACACCTTC. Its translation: CASSRQGPYGYTF.

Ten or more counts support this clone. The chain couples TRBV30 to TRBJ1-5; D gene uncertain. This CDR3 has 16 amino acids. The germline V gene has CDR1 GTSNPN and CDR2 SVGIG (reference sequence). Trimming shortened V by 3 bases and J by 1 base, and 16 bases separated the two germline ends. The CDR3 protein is CAWSLGGYGSNQPQHF. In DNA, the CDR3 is TGTGCCTGGAGCCTCGGTGGTTACGGGAGCAATCAGCCCCAGCATTTT. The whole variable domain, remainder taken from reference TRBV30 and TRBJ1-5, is SQTIHQWPATLVQPVGSPLSLECTVEGTSNPNLYWYRQAAGRGLQLLFYSVGIGQISSEVPQNLSASRPQDRQFILSSKKLLLSDSGFYLCAWSLGGYGSNQPQHFGDGTRLSIL.

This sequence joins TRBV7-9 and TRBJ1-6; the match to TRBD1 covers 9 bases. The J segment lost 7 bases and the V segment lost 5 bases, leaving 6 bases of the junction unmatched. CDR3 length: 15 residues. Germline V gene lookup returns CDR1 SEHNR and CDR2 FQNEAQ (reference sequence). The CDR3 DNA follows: TGTGCCAGCAGCGGACAGGGGCTGAGGAATTCACCCCTCCACTTT. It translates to CASSGQGLRNSPLHF.

This CDR3 reads CASSPGQPEAFF. In DNA form, the CDR3 reads TGTGCCAGCAGTCCTGGACAGCCTGAAGCTTTCTTT. The V call is TRBV27, the J call TRBJ1-1; the D gene is possibly TRBD1 (6 bases). Deletions cut 5 bases from V and 6 bases from J, with 10 bases between. The CDR3 has 12 amino acids. Germline V gene data show CDR1 as MNHEY and CDR2 as SMNVEV (reference sequence).

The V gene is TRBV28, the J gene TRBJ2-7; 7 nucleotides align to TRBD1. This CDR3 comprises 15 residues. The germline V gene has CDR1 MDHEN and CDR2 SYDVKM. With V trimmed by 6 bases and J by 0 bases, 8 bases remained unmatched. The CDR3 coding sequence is TGTGCCAGCAGCACTGACAGGGTCCTCTCCTACGAGCAGTACTTC. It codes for CASSTDRVLSYEQYF. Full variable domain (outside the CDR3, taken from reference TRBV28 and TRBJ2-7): DVKVTQSSRYLVKRTGEKVFLECVQDMDHENMFWYRQDPGLGLRLIYFSYDVKMKEKGDIPEGYSVSREKKERFSLILESASTNQTSMYLCASSTDRVLSYEQYFGPGTRLTVT.

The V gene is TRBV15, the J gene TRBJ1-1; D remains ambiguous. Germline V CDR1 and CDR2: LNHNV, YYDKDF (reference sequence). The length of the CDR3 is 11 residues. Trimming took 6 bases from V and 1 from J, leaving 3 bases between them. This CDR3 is CATSQNTEAFF. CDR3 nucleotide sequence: TGTGCCACCAGTCAGAACACTGAAGCTTTCTTT. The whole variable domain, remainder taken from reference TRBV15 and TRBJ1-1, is DAMVIQNPRYQVTQFGKPVTLSCSQTLNHNVMYWYQQKSSQAPKLLFHYYDKDFNNEADTPDNFQSRRPNTSFCFLDIRSPGLGDTAMYLCATSQNTEAFFGQGTRLTVV.